These 15 T cell receptor beta chains share one sample of origin, sequenced in a study of tumor-infiltrating lymphocytes in localized non-small cell lung cancer. Sequencing was performed with immunoSEQ multiplex PCR; in TCRdb, only in-frame clones are kept and a portion is missing. This sample yields about 14,000 clones, of which 75% are seen a single time; roughly 4% belongs to the top ten. The sample was lung tumor tissue. These receptors were obtained from a human donor with non-small cell lung cancer.

This rearrangement joins TRBV19 to TRBJ1-4, with D perhaps matching TRBD1 (5 bases). Germline V CDR1 and CDR2: LNHDA, SQIVND (reference sequence). V was cut by 4 bases and J by 6 bases, with 15 bases left in between. The CDR3 runs to 15 residues. CDR3 bases: TGTGCCAGTAGTACCCGGGACCGAGCGGATGAAAAACTGTTTTTT. It codes for CASSTRDRADEKLFF.

The V call is TRBV7-9, the J call TRBJ1-2; the match to TRBD1 covers 8 bases. The CDR3 is made up of 13 amino acids. Germline V lookup: CDR1 SEHNR, CDR2 FQNEAQ (reference sequence). Trimming cost V 7 bases and J 5 bases; bases outside gene matches: 6. CDR3 region: CASTPDRGYGYTF. For the CDR3, the DNA is TGTGCCAGCACCCCCGACAGGGGTTATGGCTACACCTTC.

The chain uses TRBV18 and TRBJ1-2; maybe TRBD1 (5 bases). V was cut by 3 bases and J by 10 bases, with 18 bases left in between. Germline lookup yields CDR1 KGHSH and CDR2 LQKENI. This CDR3 has 14 residues. DNA for the CDR3: TGTGCCAGCTCACCCCGCGGGGCGGATATAGACTACACCTTC. It encodes CASSPRGADIDYTF.

This chain joins TRBV11-2 and TRBJ1-1; D might be TRBD1 (5 bases). CDR1 is SGHAT and CDR2 is FQNNGV in the germline V gene. The length of the CDR3 is 14 residues. The V end lost 2 bases, the J end lost 1 base, and 8 bases lay between the germline ends. The CDR3 DNA reads as TGTGCCAGCAGCTTACGGGGGGGGAACACTGAAGCTTTCTTT. Translated, it gives CASSLRGGNTEAFF.

The gene calls are TRBV5-4 and TRBJ2-7, with a tentative D call TRBD2 (5 bases). The V gene's germline CDR1 is SGHNT and CDR2 YYREEE (reference sequence). The CDR3 has 14 amino acids. Trimming removed 2 bases from V and 7 bases from J, with 16 bases in between. The CDR3 spells CASSFTAGIREQYF. The CDR3 DNA reads as TGTGCCAGCAGCTTTACGGCCGGGATCAGGGAGCAGTACTTC.

The chain links TRBV10-2 to TRBJ2-3, with D possibly matching TRBD2 (5 bases). The CDR3 has 13 residues. CDR1 is WSHSY and CDR2 is SAAADI in the germline V gene. V shed 3 bases and J shed 6 bases, with 10 bases lying between them. Written as DNA, the CDR3 is TGCGCCAGCAGTGAACTAGATTGGGATACGCAGTATTTT. This translates into CASSELDWDTQYF.

On this clone itself: This sample includes further DNA sequences coding for the same CDR3. The chain has TRBV11-3 and TRBJ2-2, with D unclear. The germline gives CDR1 SGHNT, CDR2 YENEEA. The CDR3 spans 14 residues. Trimming stripped 3 bases from V and 1 base from J, with 6 bases between. The CDR3 nucleotides read TGTGCCAGCAGCTTGTGGGGGAACACCGGGGAGCTGTTTTTT. Encoded protein: CASSLWGNTGELFF.

The rearrangement joins TRBV18 to TRBJ1-6; tentative D call: TRBD1 (6 bases). This CDR3 spans 16 amino acids. Per the germline V gene, CDR1 is KGHSH and CDR2 is LQKENI. V was cut by 3 bases and J by 0 bases, with 9 bases left in between. The CDR3 reads CASSPTGSSYNSPLHF. The CDR3 coding sequence is TGTGCCAGCTCACCTACAGGGAGCTCCTATAATTCACCCCTCCACTTT.

The J gene is TRBJ1-6, the V gene TRBV12-2; the table's D gene call, TRBD1, was not cross checked with the DNA. TRBV12-2 is noted as a pseudogene. This CDR3 is 16 amino acids long. CDR3 loop: CASRPPGQGGNSPLHF. The CDR3 DNA reads TGTGCAAGTCGCCCTCCGGGACAGGGTGGAAATTCACCCCTCCACTTT.

This clone has only a few counts. The rearrangement joins TRBV12-5 to TRBJ2-2; possible D gene TRBD2, 5 bases. Looked up from germline, CDR1 is LGHNT and CDR2 is FRNRAP. Trimming took 7 bases from V and 7 from J, leaving 10 bases between them. This CDR3 has 12 amino acids. The CDR3 here is CASALGGGELFF. CDR3 nucleotide sequence: TGTGCTAGTGCCCTTGGAGGCGGGGAGCTGTTTTTT. Full variable domain (remainder filled in from reference TRBV12-5 and TRBJ2-2): DARVTQTPRHKVTEMGQEVTMRCQPILGHNTVFWYRQTMMQGLELLAYFRNRAPLDDSGMPKDRFSAEMPDATLATLKIQPSEPRDSAVYFCASALGGGELFFGEGSRLTVL.

The chain carries TRBV7-2 and TRBJ1-2; a weak D match, TRBD1 (5 bases). Germline V lookup: CDR1 SGHTA, CDR2 FQGNSA. V lost 5 bases, J lost 4 bases, and 14 bases lay in between. The CDR3 runs 14 residues. CDR3 in amino acids: CASSPQGAGYGYTF. The CDR3 nucleotides are TGTGCCAGCAGCCCACAAGGGGCGGGCTATGGCTACACCTTC.

The chain combines TRBV6-5 with TRBJ1-1, with D perhaps TRBD1 (5 bases). V lost 7 bases and J 2 bases, leaving 14 bases between the germline ends. The germline V gene has CDR1 MNHEY and CDR2 SVGAGI. The CDR3 consists of 14 residues. The CDR3 DNA reads TGTGCCAGCAATCCAGGAAGGGGAAACACTGAAGCTTTCTTT. This encodes CASNPGRGNTEAFF.

The gene calls are TRBV28 and TRBJ1-1, with a tentative D call TRBD1 (5 bases). The germline V and J ends were trimmed by 4 bases and 0 bases, with 24 bases remaining between them. The CDR3 contains 19 residues. CDR1 and CDR2 from the germline V gene are MDHEN and SYDVKM. The CDR3 here is CASSSPEGRAWVMNTEAFF. CDR3 in DNA: TGTGCCAGCAGTTCGCCGGAGGGACGGGCGTGGGTCATGAACACTGAAGCTTTCTTT.

The rearrangement links TRBV4-2 to TRBJ2-3; a weak D match, TRBD1 (5 bases). Trimming took 1 base from V and 2 from J, leaving 16 bases between them. CDR3 length equals 17 residues. Germline CDR1 reads LGHNA; CDR2 reads YNFKEQ. The CDR3 DNA reads as TGTGCCAGCAGCCAAGGGGTCGCGGACACTTCCACAGATACGCAGTATTTT. Protein: CASSQGVADTSTDTQYF.

The sample holds a few counts of this clone. The V and J genes are TRBV2 and TRBJ1-5, with D perhaps matching TRBD1 (5 bases). V was shortened by 6 bases and J by 0 bases, with 18 bases between the two germline ends. Germline loops: CDR1 SNHLY, CDR2 FYNNEI. The CDR3 has 17 amino acids. CDR3 bases: TGTGCCAGCAGCGAACTAGGGACCCGGGATAGCAATCAGCCCCAGCATTTT. Its translation is CASSELGTRDSNQPQHF.